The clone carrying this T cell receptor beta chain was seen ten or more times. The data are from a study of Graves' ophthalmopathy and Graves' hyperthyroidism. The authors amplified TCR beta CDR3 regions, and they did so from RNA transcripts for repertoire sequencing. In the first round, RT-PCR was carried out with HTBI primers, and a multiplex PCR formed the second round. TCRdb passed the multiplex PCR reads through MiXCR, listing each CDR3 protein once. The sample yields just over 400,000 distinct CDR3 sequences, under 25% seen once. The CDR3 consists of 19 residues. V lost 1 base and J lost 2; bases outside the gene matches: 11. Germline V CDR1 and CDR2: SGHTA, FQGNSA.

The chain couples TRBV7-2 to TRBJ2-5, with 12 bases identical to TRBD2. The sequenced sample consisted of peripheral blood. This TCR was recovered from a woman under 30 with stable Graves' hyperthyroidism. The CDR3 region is CASSLVVLAGGPQQETQYF. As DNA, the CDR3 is TGTGCCAGCAGCTTAGTGGTGCTAGCGGGAGGGCCGCAACAAGAGACCCAGTACTTC.